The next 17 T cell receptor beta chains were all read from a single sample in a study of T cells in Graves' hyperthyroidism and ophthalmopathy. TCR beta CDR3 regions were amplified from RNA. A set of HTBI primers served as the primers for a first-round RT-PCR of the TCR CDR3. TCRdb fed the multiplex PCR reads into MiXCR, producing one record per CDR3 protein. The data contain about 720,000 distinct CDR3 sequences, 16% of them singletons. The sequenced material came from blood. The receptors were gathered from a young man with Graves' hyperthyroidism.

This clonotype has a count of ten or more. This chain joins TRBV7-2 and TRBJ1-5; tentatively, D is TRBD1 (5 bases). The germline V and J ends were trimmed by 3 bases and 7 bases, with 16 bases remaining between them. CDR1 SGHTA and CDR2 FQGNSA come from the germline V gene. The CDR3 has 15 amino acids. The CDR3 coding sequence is TGTGCCAGCAGCTTGGTCGGGCAGGGCGAACAGCCCCAGCATTTT. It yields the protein CASSLVGQGEQPQHF.

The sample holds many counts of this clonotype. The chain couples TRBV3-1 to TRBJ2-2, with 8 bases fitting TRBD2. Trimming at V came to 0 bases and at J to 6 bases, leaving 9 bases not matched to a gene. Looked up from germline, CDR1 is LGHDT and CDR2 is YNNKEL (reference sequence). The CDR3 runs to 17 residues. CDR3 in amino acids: CASSQEWDQRESGELFF. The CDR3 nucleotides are TGTGCCAGCAGCCAAGAATGGGATCAGCGGGAGTCCGGGGAGCTGTTTTTT.

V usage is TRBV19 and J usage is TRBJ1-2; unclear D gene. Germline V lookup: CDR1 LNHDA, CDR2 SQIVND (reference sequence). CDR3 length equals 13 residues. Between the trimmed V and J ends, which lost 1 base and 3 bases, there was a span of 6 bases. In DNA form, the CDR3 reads TGTGCCAGTAGTATAGGGACGGACTATGGCTACACCTTC. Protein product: CASSIGTDYGYTF.

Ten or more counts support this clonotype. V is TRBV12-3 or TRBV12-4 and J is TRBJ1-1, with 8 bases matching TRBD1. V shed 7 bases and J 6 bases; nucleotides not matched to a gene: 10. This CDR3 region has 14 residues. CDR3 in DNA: TGTGCCAGCAACCCCTTCCAGGGGGCCCCTGAAGCTTTCTTT. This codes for CASNPFQGAPEAFF.

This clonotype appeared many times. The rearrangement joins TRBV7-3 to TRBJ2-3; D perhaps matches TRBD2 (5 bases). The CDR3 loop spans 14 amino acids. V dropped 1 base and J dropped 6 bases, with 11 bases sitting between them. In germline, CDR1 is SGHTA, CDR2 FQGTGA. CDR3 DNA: TGTGCCAGCAGCTTAAGGACTGTTTCGGATACGCAGTATTTT. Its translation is CASSLRTVSDTQYF.

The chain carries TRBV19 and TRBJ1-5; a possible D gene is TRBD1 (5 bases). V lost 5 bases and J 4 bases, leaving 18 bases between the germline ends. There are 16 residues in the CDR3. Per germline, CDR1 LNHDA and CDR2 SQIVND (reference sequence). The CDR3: CASSPAGQGENQPQHF. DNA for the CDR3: TGTGCCAGTAGTCCCGCCGGCCAGGGAGAGAATCAGCCCCAGCATTTT.

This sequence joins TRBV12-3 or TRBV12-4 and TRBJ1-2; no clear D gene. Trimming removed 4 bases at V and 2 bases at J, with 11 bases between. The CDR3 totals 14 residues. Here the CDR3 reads CASSYSPANYGYTF. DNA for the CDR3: TGTGCCAGCAGTTACTCCCCTGCGAACTATGGCTACACCTTC.

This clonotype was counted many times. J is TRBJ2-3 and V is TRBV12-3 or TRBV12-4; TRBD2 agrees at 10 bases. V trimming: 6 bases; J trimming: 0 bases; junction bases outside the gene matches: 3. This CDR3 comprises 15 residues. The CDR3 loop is CASRSSGSSTDTQYF. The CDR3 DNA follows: TGTGCCAGCAGGTCTAGCGGGAGTAGCACAGATACGCAGTATTTT.

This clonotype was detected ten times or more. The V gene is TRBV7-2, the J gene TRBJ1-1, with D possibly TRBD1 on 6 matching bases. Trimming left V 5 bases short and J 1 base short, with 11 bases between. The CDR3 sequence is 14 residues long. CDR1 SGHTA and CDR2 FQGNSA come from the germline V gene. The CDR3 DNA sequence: TGTGCCAGCAGCCTCGGGACATCGAACACTGAAGCTTTCTTT. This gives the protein CASSLGTSNTEAFF.

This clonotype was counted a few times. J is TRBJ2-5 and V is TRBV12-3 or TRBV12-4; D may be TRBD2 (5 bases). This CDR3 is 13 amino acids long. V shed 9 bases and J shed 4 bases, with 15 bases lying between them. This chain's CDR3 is CARLIQRVETQYF. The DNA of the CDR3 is TGTGCCAGACTAATCCAGAGGGTAGAGACCCAGTACTTC.

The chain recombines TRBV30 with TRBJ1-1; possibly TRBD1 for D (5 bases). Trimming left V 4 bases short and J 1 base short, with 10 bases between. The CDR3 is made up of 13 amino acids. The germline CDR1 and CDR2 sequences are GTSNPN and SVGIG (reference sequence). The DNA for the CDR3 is TGTGCCTGGATGAAAGGGACGAACACTGAAGCTTTCTTT. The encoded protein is CAWMKGTNTEAFF.

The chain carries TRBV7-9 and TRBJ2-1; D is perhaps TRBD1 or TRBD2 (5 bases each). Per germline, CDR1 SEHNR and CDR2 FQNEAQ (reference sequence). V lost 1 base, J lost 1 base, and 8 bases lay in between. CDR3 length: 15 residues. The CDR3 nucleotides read TGTGCCAGCAGCTTAGGGGACCTATCCTACAATGAGCAGTTCTTC. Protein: CASSLGDLSYNEQFF.

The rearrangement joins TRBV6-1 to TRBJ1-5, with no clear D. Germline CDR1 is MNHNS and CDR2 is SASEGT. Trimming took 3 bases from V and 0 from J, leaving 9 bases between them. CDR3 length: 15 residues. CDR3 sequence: CASSETSYSNQPQHF. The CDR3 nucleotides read TGTGCCAGCAGTGAGACAAGTTATAGCAATCAGCCCCAGCATTTT.

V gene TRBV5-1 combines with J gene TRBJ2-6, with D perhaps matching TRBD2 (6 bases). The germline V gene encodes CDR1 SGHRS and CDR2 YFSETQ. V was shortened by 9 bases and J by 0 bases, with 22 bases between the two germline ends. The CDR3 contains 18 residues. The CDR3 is CATSRRAAYSSGANVLTF. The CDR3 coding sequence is TGCGCCACCTCACGGAGGGCAGCCTATAGCTCTGGGGCCAACGTCCTGACTTTC.

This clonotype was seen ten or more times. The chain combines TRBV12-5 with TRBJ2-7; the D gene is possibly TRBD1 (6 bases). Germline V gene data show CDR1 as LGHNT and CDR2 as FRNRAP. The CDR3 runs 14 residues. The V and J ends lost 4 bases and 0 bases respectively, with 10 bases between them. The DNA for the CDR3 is TGTGCTAGTGGTTCCACAGGGAGCTCCTACGAGCAGTACTTC. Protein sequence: CASGSTGSSYEQYF. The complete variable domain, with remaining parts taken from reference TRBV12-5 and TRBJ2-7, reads DARVTQTPRHKVTEMGQEVTMRCQPILGHNTVFWYRQTMMQGLELLAYFRNRAPLDDSGMPKDRFSAEMPDATLATLKIQPSEPRDSAVYFCASGSTGSSYEQYFGPGTRLTVT.

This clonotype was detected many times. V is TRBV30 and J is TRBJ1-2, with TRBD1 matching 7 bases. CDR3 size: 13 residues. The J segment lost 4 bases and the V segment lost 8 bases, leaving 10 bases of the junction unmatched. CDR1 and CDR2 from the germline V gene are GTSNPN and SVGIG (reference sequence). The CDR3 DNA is TGTGCCCTCGTTAGGGGGCGCGGCTATGGCTACACCTTC. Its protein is CALVRGRGYGYTF.

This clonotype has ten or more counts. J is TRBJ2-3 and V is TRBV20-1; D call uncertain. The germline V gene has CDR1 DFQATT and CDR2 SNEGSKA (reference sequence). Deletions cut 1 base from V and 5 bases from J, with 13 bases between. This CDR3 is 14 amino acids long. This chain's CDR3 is CSARGWAQGDTQYF. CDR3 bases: TGCAGTGCTAGAGGTTGGGCCCAAGGAGATACGCAGTATTTT.